Below are 7 T cell receptor beta chains sequenced from a single sample in a study of graft-versus-host responses after intestinal transplantation. TCRdb's table, derived via immunoSEQ multiplex PCR, lists solely in-frame clones and lacks some. The sample lists roughly 40,000 clones; roughly 91% were seen once. This specimen consisted of PBMCs, obtained roughly 270 days after transplant. All receptors derive from a human patient who received an intestinal transplant, so some T cells may come from the graft donor.

The rearrangement uses TRBV11-2 and TRBJ1-1; D call uncertain. The CDR3 extends over 17 amino acids. CDR1 is SGHAT and CDR2 is FQNNGV in the germline V gene. Trimming took off 5 bases at V and 0 bases at J, with 19 bases between the two ends. The CDR3, as DNA: TGTGCCAGCAGCACGAGGTCCCCCGGGCGGGTGAACACTGAAGCTTTCTTT. Its translation: CASSTRSPGRVNTEAFF.

The chain couples TRBV18 to TRBJ1-3, with D possibly TRBD1 on 5 matching bases. The CDR3 runs 15 residues. Germline assignment: CDR1 KGHSH and CDR2 LQKENI. Trimming pared 3 bases from V and 4 bases from J, leaving 13 bases between. CDR3 bases: TGTGCCAGCTCACCGACTGCTGACAGAGGAAACACCATATATTTT. Its translation: CASSPTADRGNTIYF.

The V and J genes are TRBV5-1 and TRBJ2-2; D is ambiguous. The germline V and J ends were trimmed by 0 bases and 1 base, with 4 bases remaining between them. The length of the CDR3 is 14 residues. Germline loops: CDR1 SGHRS, CDR2 YFSETQ. CDR3 region: CASSLDKNTGELFF. For the CDR3, the DNA is TGCGCCAGCAGCTTGGACAAGAACACCGGGGAGCTGTTTTTT.

The CDR3 reads CASSYKAGGVYGYTF. CDR3 nucleotide sequence: TGTGCCAGCAGTTACAAAGCAGGGGGGGTCTATGGCTACACCTTC. V and J are TRBV6-6 and TRBJ1-2; 7 bases are shared with TRBD1. CDR1 MNHNY and CDR2 SVGAGI come from the germline V gene (reference sequence). Trimming at V came to 2 bases and at J to 4 bases, leaving 7 bases not matched to a gene. This CDR3 spans 15 amino acids.

This clone was seen a single time. The chain carries TRBV5-4 and TRBJ1-2; 8 positions match TRBD1. The CDR3 is 12 residues long. CDR1 and CDR2 (germline): SGHNT, YYREEE (reference sequence). V lost 4 bases and J lost 7; bases outside the gene matches: 3. The CDR3 bases are TGTGCCAGCAGCCCACAGGGGGGTGGCTACACCTTC. Encoded protein: CASSPQGGGYTF.

This chain uses TRBV30 with TRBJ1-5; 7 positions match TRBD1. The junction had 14 bases not matched to a gene; V was cut back by 2 bases and J by 7 bases. Germline V lookup: CDR1 GTSNPN, CDR2 SVGIG (reference sequence). This CDR3 has 16 residues. The CDR3 reads CAWSPGLGQDRQPQHF. DNA of the CDR3: TGTGCCTGGAGTCCGGGACTAGGACAGGACAGGCAGCCCCAGCATTTT.

The chain is built from TRBV2 and TRBJ2-3; 10 nucleotides match TRBD2. Germline V gene sequence: CDR1 SNHLY, CDR2 FYNNEI. This CDR3 has 15 residues. Trimming at V came to 7 bases and at J to 3 bases, leaving 7 bases not matched to a gene. The DNA for the CDR3 is TGTGCCAGCAACATAGCGGGGGGCGGGACAGATACGCAGTATTTT. Translating gives CASNIAGGGTDTQYF.